The present T cell receptor beta chain was sequenced within a study of cytomegalovirus exposure and HLA in healthy donors. Turning to the study itself: T cells numbering around 200 million yielded fewer than 140 million unique TCR beta sequences in an earlier analysis.

Researchers ran the PCR with 60 Vbeta and 13 Jbeta primers. The assay was immunoSEQ multiplex PCR, and TCRdb's table has in-frame clones only and misses some. The profile shows 150,000 or so clones, 75% to 90% of them singletons. This CDR3 comprises 16 residues. Trimming cost V 0 bases and J 3 bases, with 12 bases left between them. Germline CDR1 is LNHNV and CDR2 is YYDKDF (reference sequence). The specimen was PBMCs. The genes are TRBV15 and TRBJ1-5; D is possibly TRBD1 (6 bases). The sequence was collected from a woman aged 18-29 years in good health and CMV-seronegative. The CDR3 here is CATSRDRGGANQPQHF. The CDR3 DNA sequence: TGTGCCACCAGCAGAGATAGGGGGGGGGCCAATCAGCCCCAGCATTTT.